Each of the 26 T cell receptor beta chains below was sequenced from the same sample in a study of T cells after posttransplantation cyclophosphamide. Sequenced by immunoSEQ multiplex PCR; TCRdb stores in-frame clones only, minus some. The sample comprises 15,000 to 25,000 clones, around 87% of which are singletons, and around 6.6% rests with the top ten. A marrow graft followed busulfan-fludarabine conditioning, with cyclophosphamide on days +3 and +4. The source material was PBMCs, sampled after allogeneic stem cell transplant with posttransplant cyclophosphamide. The origin of the receptors is a female patient aged 40 to 50 who received an allogeneic stem cell transplant from a related donor, was CMV-positive, and had no GVHD. Some T cells may be provided by the graft donor.

In its sample, this clone was seen a few times. V gene TRBV2 combines with J gene TRBJ1-4, with D perhaps matching TRBD1 (6 bases). This CDR3 spans 16 amino acids. V was trimmed by 4 bases and J by 9 bases, leaving 21 bases between them. The germline gives CDR1 SNHLY, CDR2 FYNNEI. CDR3 sequence: CASSGKAPGAFKKLFF. The CDR3 bases are TGTGCCAGCAGTGGAAAGGCGCCAGGGGCTTTTAAAAAACTGTTTTTT.

This clone occurred once. The V call is TRBV5-1, the J call TRBJ2-5; 10 nucleotides align to TRBD2. The V gene end was trimmed by 6 bases and the J gene end by 0 bases; junction bases not matched to a gene: 8. Germline V gives CDR1 SGHRS, CDR2 YFSETQ. The CDR3 consists of 16 residues. The CDR3 nucleotides read TGCGCCAGCATGGGGACTAGCGCATCGAACCAAGAGACCCAGTACTTC. Translation gives CASMGTSASNQETQYF.

This clone showed up just a few times. The chain has TRBV19 and TRBJ1-5, with TRBD1 matching over 10 bases. The CDR3 loop spans 14 amino acids. The germline gives CDR1 LNHDA, CDR2 SQIVND (reference sequence). Trimming took 10 bases from V and 6 from J; bases not matched to a gene: 9. This CDR3 reads CATLDRGQLQPQHF. In nucleotides, the CDR3 is TGTGCCACCCTAGACAGGGGGCAGCTTCAGCCCCAGCATTTT.

V is TRBV19 and J is TRBJ2-7; TRBD1 aligns across 8 bases. V dropped 5 bases and J dropped 4; count of bases not matched to a gene: 10. CDR3 length equals 15 residues. Germline V gives CDR1 LNHDA, CDR2 SQIVND (reference sequence). CDR3 protein: CASSLTRDRSYEQYF. Written as DNA, the CDR3 is TGTGCCAGTAGTCTTACCCGGGACAGGTCATACGAGCAGTACTTC.

This chain connects TRBV30 to TRBJ1-2, with unresolved D. V was cut by 0 bases and J by 4 bases, with 9 bases left in between. In germline, CDR1 is GTSNPN, CDR2 SVGIG (reference sequence). There are 13 residues in the CDR3. CDR3 protein: CAWSVNFGYGYTF. As DNA, the CDR3 is TGTGCCTGGAGTGTCAACTTCGGCTATGGCTACACCTTC.

The chain has TRBV5-1 and TRBJ1-1, with TRBD1 matching 11 bases. Germline CDR1 and CDR2: SGHRS and YFSETQ. After removal of 2 bases from V and 2 bases from J, the junction contained 5 bases not matched to a gene. CDR3 size: 16 residues. CDR3 loop: CASSFGQGATNTEAFF. CDR3 nucleotides: TGCGCCAGCAGCTTTGGACAGGGGGCTACAAACACTGAAGCTTTCTTT.

CDR3 loop: CASSPPGQGTETQYF. Here the CDR3 DNA reads TGTGCCAGCAGCCCTCCGGGACAGGGGACAGAGACCCAGTACTTC. J is TRBJ2-5 and V is TRBV7-9; 10 bases agree with TRBD1. Trimming took 5 bases from V and 4 from J; bases not matched to a gene: 7. The CDR3 is 15 amino acids. The V gene's germline CDR1 is SEHNR and CDR2 FQNEAQ (reference sequence).

The chain joins TRBV27 to TRBJ2-3, with D hard to call. Looked up from germline, CDR1 is MNHEY and CDR2 is SMNVEV (reference sequence). Trimming took off 3 bases at V and 4 bases at J, with 11 bases between the two ends. The CDR3 runs to 14 residues. The CDR3, as DNA: TGTGCCAGCAGTTTTGAGTCGTACCCAGATACGCAGTATTTT. Residues: CASSFESYPDTQYF.

CDR3 residues: CASSPLGSTGTGGNEKLFF. Here the CDR3 DNA reads TGTGCCAGCAGCCCCCTGGGGTCCACCGGGACAGGGGGTAATGAAAAACTGTTTTTT. This chain uses TRBV7-2 with TRBJ1-4, with 11 bases matching TRBD1. Losses at the gene ends were 5 bases for V and 4 bases for J; bases not matched to a gene: 15. This CDR3 is built from 19 residues. Germline loops: CDR1 SGHTA, CDR2 FQGNSA.

A single count supports this clone. This rearrangement joins TRBV28 to TRBJ2-1; 8 nucleotides match TRBD2. Germline V gene lookup returns CDR1 MDHEN and CDR2 SYDVKM. The CDR3 totals 15 residues. Trimming removed 5 bases from V and 4 bases from J; junction bases left unmatched: 7. CDR3 in amino acids: CASSPGIAGYNEQFF. Here the CDR3 DNA reads TGTGCCAGCAGTCCTGGGATAGCGGGGTACAATGAGCAGTTCTTC.

This clone was counted a few times. The chain joins TRBV2 to TRBJ1-4; D is uncertain. This CDR3 region has 14 residues. Germline values: CDR1 SNHLY, CDR2 FYNNEI. The ends were cut back, 3 bases at V and 4 bases at J, with 9 bases in the middle. CDR3 bases: TGTGCCAGCAGTGACGGTCCGGGTAATGAAAAACTGTTTTTT. Amino acid sequence: CASSDGPGNEKLFF.

The chain recombines TRBV28 with TRBJ2-3; D unclear. Trimming took off 4 bases at V and 6 bases at J, with 11 bases between the two ends. The length of the CDR3 is 13 residues. In germline, CDR1 is MDHEN, CDR2 SYDVKM. CDR3 protein: CASSSVLWDTQYF. The CDR3 DNA is TGTGCCAGCAGTTCCGTACTGTGGGATACGCAGTATTTT.

This clone was detected only a few times. This sequence joins TRBV7-6 and TRBJ2-3; the match to TRBD2 covers 7 bases. CDR1 and CDR2 (germline): SGHVS, FNYEAQ. Trimming cost V 0 bases and J 1 base; bases outside gene matches: 7. The CDR3 totals 17 residues. In nucleotides, the CDR3 is TGTGCCAGCAGCTTAGCACACTCGGGGGGTGGCACAGATACGCAGTATTTT. Translating it yields CASSLAHSGGGTDTQYF.

This chain links TRBV5-1 with TRBJ2-7; 16 bases are shared with TRBD2. V shed 3 bases, J shed 3 bases, and the junction held 9 bases outside the gene matches. CDR1 is SGHRS, CDR2 YFSETQ, per germline. The CDR3 has 18 amino acids. The CDR3 here is CASSSGLAGGPISYEQYF. CDR3 coding DNA: TGCGCCAGCAGCTCGGGACTAGCGGGAGGGCCCATAAGCTACGAGCAGTACTTC.

This sequence joins TRBV5-6 and TRBJ1-6; D call uncertain. There are 12 residues in the CDR3. Per germline, CDR1 SGHDT and CDR2 YYEEEE. The V end was cut by 7 bases, the J end by 10 bases, with 12 bases between. The CDR3 reads CASSSAGSPLHF. CDR3 nucleotides: TGTGCCAGCTCCTCCGCGGGCTCACCCCTCCACTTT.

The chain carries TRBV28 and TRBJ2-2; 8 bases match TRBD1. V lost 7 bases to trimming and J lost 3 bases; unmatched junction nucleotides: 4. The CDR3 consists of 14 residues. CDR1 is MDHEN and CDR2 is SYDVKM in the germline V gene. CDR3 coding DNA: TGTGCCAGCACCTTGACAGGGGACACCGGGGAGCTGTTTTTT. Encoded protein: CASTLTGDTGELFF.

V is TRBV28 and J is TRBJ1-5; possibly TRBD1 for D (5 bases). CDR3 size: 16 residues. The germline V gene encodes CDR1 MDHEN and CDR2 SYDVKM. V dropped 5 bases and J dropped 4 bases, with 18 bases sitting between them. CDR3 loop: CASSPRTRWLNQPQHF. The CDR3 DNA reads as TGTGCCAGCAGTCCGCGGACAAGGTGGTTGAATCAGCCCCAGCATTTT. The variable domain in full, completed from reference TRBV28 and TRBJ1-5, reads DVKVTQSSRYLVKRTGEKVFLECVQDMDHENMFWYRQDPGLGLRLIYFSYDVKMKEKGDIPEGYSVSREKKERFSLILESASTNQTSMYLCASSPRTRWLNQPQHFGDGTRLSIL.

The chain joins TRBV30 to TRBJ2-5, with 13 bases identical to TRBD2. V gave up 5 bases and J gave up 5 bases; unmatched junction bases: 2. The length of the CDR3 is 13 residues. Germline-derived CDR1 and CDR2 are GTSNPN and SVGIG (reference sequence). CDR3: CAWGLAGAETQYF. CDR3 in DNA: TGTGCCTGGGGACTAGCGGGAGCTGAGACCCAGTACTTC.

V gene TRBV7-3 combines with J gene TRBJ2-1, with TRBD2 as a possible D gene (5 bases). The CDR3 is 16 amino acids. With 5 bases removed from V and 0 bases from J, the gap between germline ends came to 14 bases. Per germline, CDR1 SGHTA and CDR2 FQGTGA. CDR3 sequence (DNA): TGTGCCAGCAGCCCCAATCGGGGTAGCTCCTACAATGAGCAGTTCTTC. Translating gives CASSPNRGSSYNEQFF.

This rearrangement joins TRBV12-5 to TRBJ2-3, with 14 bases fitting TRBD2. V gave up 7 bases and J gave up 7 bases; unmatched junction bases: 13. The length of the CDR3 is 17 residues. The germline gives CDR1 LGHNT, CDR2 FRNRAP. CDR3 residues: CASAFGATSGRAYTQYF. Here the CDR3 DNA reads TGTGCTAGTGCCTTTGGGGCGACTAGCGGGAGGGCTTATACGCAGTATTTT.

The chain uses TRBV6-5 and TRBJ2-7; 8 nucleotides line up with TRBD1. Trimming cost V 5 bases and J 3 bases; bases outside gene matches: 9. CDR1 and CDR2 from the germline V gene are MNHEY and SVGAGI. The CDR3 length is 15 residues. CDR3 residues: CASSNPPGGFYEQYF. In DNA form, the CDR3 reads TGTGCCAGCAGTAACCCGCCAGGGGGCTTCTACGAGCAGTACTTC.

This clone was seen a handful of times. This chain joins TRBV28 and TRBJ1-2; D is perhaps TRBD1 (5 bases). Between the trimmed V and J ends, which lost 3 bases and 4 bases, there was a span of 15 bases. Germline CDR1 MDHEN, CDR2 SYDVKM. The CDR3 has 15 amino acids. CDR3 amino acids: CASSFFRGWAYGYTF. In DNA, the CDR3 is TGTGCCAGCAGTTTCTTTAGGGGTTGGGCCTATGGCTACACCTTC.

This clone has just one count. CDR3 DNA sequence: TGTGCCAGCAGTCAGACACAGGGGATAGAGACCCAGTACTTC. It encodes CASSQTQGIETQYF. The chain is built from TRBV6-5 and TRBJ2-5; 7 bases agree with TRBD1. The junction had 7 bases not matched to a gene; V was cut back by 5 bases and J by 4 bases. CDR3 length: 14 residues. The germline gives CDR1 MNHEY, CDR2 SVGAGI.

Comments on this clone: The junction departs from germline at one end; a sequencing error may be responsible. The genes are TRBV7-7 and TRBJ2-1; perhaps TRBD2 as D (6 bases). Looked up from germline, CDR1 is SSHAT and CDR2 is FNYEAQ (reference sequence). The CDR3 sequence is 15 residues long. The CDR3 region has the DNA TGTGCTAGCAGCTTAGGAGGGCGGGATCACAATGAGCAGTTCTTC. Its translation: CASSLGGRDHNEQFF.

This chain joins TRBV6-4 and TRBJ2-1; 11 bases fit TRBD2. V lost 6 bases and J lost 3; bases outside the gene matches: 7. CDR3 length: 16 residues. Germline CDR1 MRHNA, CDR2 SNTAGT. CDR3 sequence (DNA): TGTGCCAGCAGCGCAAGCACTAGCGGGAGCTACAATGAGCAGTTCTTC. It specifies CASSASTSGSYNEQFF.

The chain couples TRBV5-1 to TRBJ1-2, with 7 bases that match TRBD1. Germline V gene sequence: CDR1 SGHRS, CDR2 YFSETQ. V shed 2 bases, J shed 0 bases, and the junction held 4 bases outside the gene matches. The CDR3 length is 15 residues. CDR3 sequence (DNA): TGCGCCAGCAGCTTAGAACAGGGGACTAACTATGGCTACACCTTC. Amino acid sequence: CASSLEQGTNYGYTF. The complete variable domain, with remaining parts taken from reference TRBV5-1 and TRBJ1-2, reads KAGVTQTPRYLIKTRGQQVTLSCSPISGHRSVSWYQQTPGQGLQFLFEYFSETQRNKGNFPGRFSGRQFSNSRSEMNVSTLELGDSALYLCASSLEQGTNYGYTFGSGTRLTVV.